This TCR beta chain was found in a study of cytotoxic CD8 clonotypes in ibrutinib-treated CLL. Trimming took 7 bases from V and 7 from J; bases not matched to a gene: 9. The CDR3 totals 13 residues. CDR1 SQVTM and CDR2 ANQGSEA come from the germline V gene. The table came from immunoSEQ multiplex PCR; TCRdb's copy has only in-frame clones and leaves some out. The repertoire consists of about 70,000 clones, with about nine tenths occurring once and the leading ten covering under 4%. Specimen: PBMCs, collected after 12 months of ibrutinib treatment. The V and J genes are TRBV29-1 and TRBJ2-7; 11 nucleotides match TRBD1. The TCR comes from a human donor with chronic lymphocytic leukemia. The CDR3 DNA is TGCAGCGCTCTGGACAGGGGGCGGCGGGAGCAGTACTTC. Its translation: CSALDRGRREQYF.